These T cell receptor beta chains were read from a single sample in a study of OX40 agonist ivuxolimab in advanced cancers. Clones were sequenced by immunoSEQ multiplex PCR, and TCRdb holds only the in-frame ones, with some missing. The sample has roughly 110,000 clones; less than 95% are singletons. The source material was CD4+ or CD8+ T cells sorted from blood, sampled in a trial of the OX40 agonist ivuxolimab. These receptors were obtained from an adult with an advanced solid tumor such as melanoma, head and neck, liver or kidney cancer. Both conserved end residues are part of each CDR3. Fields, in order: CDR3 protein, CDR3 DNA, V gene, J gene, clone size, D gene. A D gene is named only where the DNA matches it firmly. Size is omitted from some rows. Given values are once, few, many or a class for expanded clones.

CAWSRDTTYEQYF	TGTGCCTGGAGTCGGGACACTACCTACGAGCAGTACTTC	TRBV30	TRBJ2-7	.	.
CASRLDPGRDYGYTF	TGTGCCAGCAGGCTAGATCCGGGACGGGACTATGGCTACACCTTC	TRBV28	TRBJ1-2	.	.
CASSVLAGGEGSYGYTF	TGTGCCAGCAGTGTTCTGGCGGGAGGGGAGGGCAGCTATGGCTACACCTTC	TRBV6-1	TRBJ1-2	.	.
CASSILQAEAFF	TGCGCCAGCAGTATTCTCCAGGCGGAAGCTTTCTTT	TRBV28	TRBJ1-1	.	.
CASSHRVDQPQHF	TGTGCCAGCAGCCACAGGGTGGATCAGCCCCAGCATTTT	TRBV28	TRBJ1-5	.	.
CASSSPRRAEAFF	TGTGCCAGCAGCTCCCCTCGCCGTGCTGAAGCTTTCTTT	TRBV11-2	TRBJ1-1	.	.
CASSLWYGLVAGANVLTF	TGCGCCAGCAGCTTGTGGTACGGACTTGTGGCTGGGGCCAACGTCCTGACTTTC	TRBV5-1	TRBJ2-6	.	.
CASSLDPYEQYF	TGTGCCAGCAGCCTGGACCCCTACGAGCAGTACTTC	TRBV7-2	TRBJ2-7	.	.
CASSTLAGGFYEQFF	TGTGCCAGTAGTACTCTAGCGGGAGGTTTCTATGAGCAGTTCTTC	TRBV19	TRBJ2-1	.	TRBD2
CASSIAEAGGYTF	TGTGCCAGTAGTATCGCCGAAGCCGGTGGCTACACCTTC	TRBV19	TRBJ1-2	once	.
CASSSGGNEKLFF	TGTGCCAGCAGCTCAGGGGGTAATGAAAAACTGTTTTTT	TRBV9	TRBJ1-4	.	TRBD1
CASTQTGKTEAFF	TGTGCCAGCACCCAAACAGGGAAAACTGAAGCTTTCTTT	TRBV6-5	TRBJ1-1	once	.
CASSLVSGNTEAFF	TGTGCCAGCAGCTTAGTGTCAGGTAACACTGAAGCTTTCTTT	TRBV11-2	TRBJ1-1	.	.
CASNIKVPEAFF	TGTGCCAGCAACATAAAGGTCCCTGAAGCTTTCTTT	TRBV7-3	TRBJ1-1	.	.
CASSLRLAEYNEQFF	TGTGCCAGCAGCTTGAGGCTAGCGGAGTACAATGAGCAGTTCTTC	TRBV7-8	TRBJ2-1	.	TRBD2
CASSLGPGQIQETQYF	TGTGCCAGCAGCTTAGGGCCGGGACAGATACAAGAGACCCAGTACTTC	TRBV7-6	TRBJ2-5	once	TRBD1
CASRFMEPGVRTEAFF	TGTGCCAGCAGATTTATGGAGCCGGGAGTCCGGACTGAAGCTTTCTTT	TRBV5-6	TRBJ1-1	.	.
CASSLAQGAGNQPQHF	TGTGCCAGCTCACTCGCCCAGGGGGCTGGCAATCAGCCCCAGCATTTT	TRBV18	TRBJ1-5	.	TRBD1
CASSFRYPGNTEAFF	TGTGCCAGCAGTTTCCGTTACCCTGGGAACACTGAAGCTTTCTTT	TRBV27	TRBJ1-1	.	.
CASSGGQAYGYTF	TGTGCCAGCAGCGGCGGACAGGCCTATGGCTACACCTTC	TRBV9	TRBJ1-2	once	TRBD1
CASSLSSGGDEQFF	TGTGCCAGCAGCTTATCGTCGGGAGGAGATGAGCAGTTCTTC	TRBV7-3	TRBJ2-1	.	TRBD2
CASSLSGTSGRREQYF	TGTGCCAGCAGCTTATCCGGGACTAGCGGGCGGCGCGAGCAGTACTTC	TRBV7-3	TRBJ2-7	.	TRBD2
CASSLWGQANNEQFF	TGCGCCAGCAGCCTGTGGGGACAGGCCAACAATGAGCAGTTCTTC	TRBV5-1	TRBJ2-1	.	TRBD1
CASRADSSGANVLTF	TGTGCCAGCAGGGCCGATAGCTCTGGGGCCAACGTCCTGACTTTC	TRBV2	TRBJ2-6	.	.
CASSGVGTGSGYTF	TGTGCCAGCAGCGGAGTCGGGACAGGGAGTGGCTACACCTTC	TRBV9	TRBJ1-2	.	TRBD1
CASISVGLSSEQYF	TGTGCCAGCATTTCTGTCGGTCTCTCCTCCGAGCAGTACTTC	TRBV6-1	TRBJ2-7	.	.
CASSLWDTNQPQHF	TGTGCCAGCAGCTTATGGGACACAAATCAGCCCCAGCATTTT	TRBV7-9	TRBJ1-5	.	.
CASSLESQWETQYF	TGTGCCAGCAGTTTGGAGTCGCAGTGGGAGACCCAGTACTTC	TRBV28	TRBJ2-5	.	.
CASSNYEQYF	TGTGCCAGCAGCAACTACGAGCAGTACTTC	TRBV2	TRBJ2-7	.	.
CAISESTGLGNQPQHF	TGTGCCATCAGTGAGTCCACAGGGTTGGGCAATCAGCCCCAGCATTTT	TRBV10-3	TRBJ1-5	.	.
CASSLEADTEAFF	TGTGCCAGCAGCTTAGAGGCGGACACTGAAGCTTTCTTT	TRBV7-2	TRBJ1-1	.	.
CASRPGWGSEKLFF	TGTGCCAGTAGGCCTGGTTGGGGGAGTGAAAAACTGTTTTTT	TRBV19	TRBJ1-4	.	.
CASSSAGQSYEQYF	TGTGCCAGCAGTTCAGCCGGACAGTCCTACGAGCAGTACTTC	TRBV5-4	TRBJ2-7	.	.
CASSPQNRYNEQFF	TGTGCCAGCAGCCCCCAAAACAGGTACAATGAGCAGTTCTTC	TRBV7-2	TRBJ2-1	.	.
CASGVEASGWYNEQFF	TGTGCCAGCGGCGTAGAGGCTAGCGGGTGGTACAATGAGCAGTTCTTC	TRBV9	TRBJ2-1	once	TRBD2
CASSERDRGVAFF	TGTGCCAGCAGTGAACGGGACAGGGGGGTCGCTTTCTTT	TRBV6-4	TRBJ1-1	.	TRBD1
CASSAGTGLNQPQHF	TGTGCCAGCAGCGCTGGGACAGGGTTAAATCAGCCCCAGCATTTT	TRBV7-9	TRBJ1-5	.	TRBD1
CASGLVVGAGYGDQPQHF	TGTGCTAGTGGTTTGGTGGTAGGGGCGGGCTATGGGGATCAGCCCCAGCATTTT	TRBV12-5	TRBJ1-5	.	.
CASSEGNRVGAEAFF	TGTGCCAGCAGTGAAGGGAACAGGGTAGGGGCTGAAGCTTTCTTT	TRBV2	TRBJ1-1	.	.
CASSLSRVRRNQPQHF	TGTGCCAGCAGTTTATCTCGCGTTCGTCGAAACCAGCCCCAGCATTTT	TRBV28	TRBJ1-5	.	.
CASSGQFGTQYF	TGTGCCAGCTCCGGACAGTTCGGGACCCAGTACTTC	TRBV18	TRBJ2-5	.	.
CASRADRGGEKLFF	TGTGCCAGCAGGGCCGACAGGGGAGGAGAAAAACTGTTTTTT	TRBV2	TRBJ1-4	.	TRBD1
CANSTQGAGHEKLFF	TGTGCCAACAGCACCCAGGGGGCTGGGCATGAAAAACTGTTTTTT	TRBV7-2	TRBJ1-4	once	TRBD1
CASSWDRVPPQHF	TGTGCCAGCAGCTGGGACAGGGTCCCGCCCCAGCATTTT	TRBV5-4	TRBJ1-5	few	TRBD1
CAWSELNNSPLHF	TGTGCCTGGAGCGAACTTAATAATTCACCCCTCCACTTT	TRBV30	TRBJ1-6	.	.
CASSSTNGNTIYF	TGTGCCAGCAGCTCGACGAATGGAAACACCATATATTTT	TRBV5-6	TRBJ1-3	once	.
CASSRQGLNQPQHF	TGTGCCAGCAGTCGACAGGGTTTAAATCAGCCCCAGCATTTT	TRBV27	TRBJ1-5	.	TRBD1
CASSGQGHEKLFF	TGTGCCAGCAGTGGGCAGGGGCATGAAAAACTGTTTTTT	TRBV28	TRBJ1-4	.	.
CASRFSQALNQPQHF	TGTGCCAGTAGATTTTCCCAGGCTCTGAATCAGCCCCAGCATTTT	TRBV19	TRBJ1-5	.	.
CASSSGQGPREQYF	TGTGCCAGCAGCAGCGGACAGGGCCCCCGCGAGCAGTACTTC	TRBV7-3	TRBJ2-7	.	TRBD1
CASSLAAGPKPNIQYF	TGTGCCAGCAGCTTGGCCGCAGGCCCCAAGCCCAACATTCAGTACTTC	TRBV5-4	TRBJ2-4	.	.
CASSYSIGGKNTIYF	TGTGCCAGCAGTTACTCCATTGGGGGCAAAAACACCATATATTTT	TRBV6-5	TRBJ1-3	.	.